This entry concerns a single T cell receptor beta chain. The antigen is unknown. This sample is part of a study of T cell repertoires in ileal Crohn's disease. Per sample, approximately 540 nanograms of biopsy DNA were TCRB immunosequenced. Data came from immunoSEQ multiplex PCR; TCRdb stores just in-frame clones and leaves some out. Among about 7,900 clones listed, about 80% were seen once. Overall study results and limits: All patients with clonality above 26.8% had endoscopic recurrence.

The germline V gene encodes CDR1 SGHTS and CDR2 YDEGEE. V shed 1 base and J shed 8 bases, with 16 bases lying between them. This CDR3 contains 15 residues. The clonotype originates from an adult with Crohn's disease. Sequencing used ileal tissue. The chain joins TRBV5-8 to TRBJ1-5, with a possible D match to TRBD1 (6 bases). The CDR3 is CASSLFGGPGEPQHF. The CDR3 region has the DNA TGTGCCAGCAGCTTGTTCGGGGGGCCCGGGGAGCCCCAGCATTTT.